What follows are 19 T cell receptor beta chains derived from one specimen sequenced in a study of shared clonotypes between healthy human individuals. Generated by immunoSEQ multiplex PCR, the TCRdb table keeps only in-frame clones and is missing some. The sample lists around 2.3 million clones; roughly 95% were seen once. Sample: naive CD4+ T cells sorted from blood. Subset: CD45RA+ positively selected. The receptor source for this set is a man aged 18 to 35 in good health.

The chain links TRBV19 to TRBJ2-3; D ambiguous. The V gene's germline CDR1 is LNHDA and CDR2 SQIVND (reference sequence). The CDR3 totals 12 residues. V lost 1 base and J lost 5, with 4 bases in between. CDR3 loop: CASSIGQDTQYF. DNA for the CDR3: TGTGCCAGTAGTATAGGTCAAGATACGCAGTATTTT.

This chain uses TRBV5-1 with TRBJ2-7; D unclear. The germline gives CDR1 SGHRS, CDR2 YFSETQ. The CDR3 is 14 amino acids. Trimming shortened V by 4 bases and J by 2 bases, and 13 bases separated the two germline ends. The CDR3 spells CASSPSGLTYEQYF. Written as DNA, the CDR3 is TGCGCCAGCAGCCCCTCCGGTTTGACCTACGAGCAGTACTTC.

V is TRBV7-2 and J is TRBJ2-5; D possibly corresponds to TRBD1 (6 bases). Trimming shortened V by 6 bases and J by 5 bases, and 13 bases separated the two germline ends. Germline V CDR1 and CDR2: SGHTA, FQGNSA. CDR3 length: 13 amino acids. CDR3 region: CASRIQGGETQYF. The CDR3 DNA reads as TGTGCCAGCAGAATACAGGGTGGTGAGACCCAGTACTTC.

The rearrangement uses TRBV5-1 and TRBJ2-4; D unclear. Germline V gene lookup returns CDR1 SGHRS and CDR2 YFSETQ. The ends were cut back, 4 bases at V and 7 bases at J, with 21 bases in the middle. CDR3 length: 16 residues. The CDR3 DNA reads TGCGCCAGCAGCGACACAACACCTCCCGTACTGAACATTCAGTACTTC. This translates into CASSDTTPPVLNIQYF.

The sample holds a few counts of this clone. V is TRBV18 and J is TRBJ1-4, with D possibly matching TRBD1 (6 bases). Germline V gives CDR1 KGHSH, CDR2 LQKENI. The V gene lost 5 bases and the J gene lost 13 bases, with 11 bases spanning the gap. The CDR3 consists of 11 residues. As DNA, the CDR3 is TGTGCCAGCTCAACCCAGGACAGACTGTTTTTT. Protein: CASSTQDRLFF.

This clone was detected only once. The chain is built from TRBV6-1 and TRBJ2-3; TRBD1 might be the D (5 bases). There are 16 residues in the CDR3. Germline-derived CDR1 and CDR2 are MNHNS and SASEGT. Between the trimmed V and J ends, which lost 3 bases and 0 bases, there was a span of 13 bases. The CDR3 sequence is CASSDFWGPSTDTQYF. The CDR3 nucleotides read TGTGCCAGCAGTGATTTTTGGGGCCCTAGCACAGATACGCAGTATTTT.

This clone was recorded once. The chain combines TRBV4-1 with TRBJ2-3; no clear D gene. CDR1 and CDR2 (germline): MGHRA, YSYEKL. Trimming pared 3 bases from V and 5 bases from J, leaving 21 bases between. The CDR3 covers 17 residues. The CDR3 DNA follows: TGCGCCAGCAGCCACCTCGGGCGATCCGGTGGGGTAGATACGCAGTATTTT. Amino acid sequence: CASSHLGRSGGVDTQYF.

V is TRBV19 and J is TRBJ1-5; D is undetermined. V lost 6 bases and J lost 0, with 6 bases in between. The CDR3 runs to 13 residues. Germline V gene data show CDR1 as LNHDA and CDR2 as SQIVND (reference sequence). The CDR3 loop reads CASSSGSNQPQHF. DNA for the CDR3: TGTGCCAGTAGCTCGGGTAGCAATCAGCCCCAGCATTTT.

This chain uses TRBV10-2 with TRBJ2-7; 8 bases map to TRBD2. The CDR3 sequence is 15 residues long. Germline assignment: CDR1 WSHSY and CDR2 SAAADI. Trimming at V came to 5 bases and at J to 0 bases, leaving 6 bases not matched to a gene. CDR3 bases: TGCGCCAGCAGTTATAGCGGGGAGGGCTCCTACGAGCAGTACTTC. As protein: CASSYSGEGSYEQYF.

J is TRBJ2-4 and V is TRBV28; D tentatively reads TRBD1 or TRBD2 (6 bases each). The CDR3 extends over 17 amino acids. The V end lost 2 bases, the J end lost 6 bases, and 20 bases lay between the germline ends. CDR1 is MDHEN, CDR2 SYDVKM, per germline. The CDR3 is CASSLHSLGGGGNIQYF. CDR3 bases: TGTGCCAGCAGTTTACACTCTTTAGGAGGGGGAGGAAACATTCAGTACTTC.

The rearrangement joins TRBV7-9 to TRBJ2-5; D not certain. Between the trimmed V and J ends, which lost 5 bases and 0 bases, there was a span of 10 bases. This CDR3 region has 14 residues. Germline CDR1 is SEHNR and CDR2 is FQNEAQ (reference sequence). The chain's CDR3 is CASSLRSDQETQYF. CDR3 nucleotide sequence: TGTGCCAGCAGCCTCAGATCAGACCAAGAGACCCAGTACTTC.

The chain links TRBV7-3 to TRBJ2-2; tentatively, D is TRBD1 or TRBD2 (6 bases each). This CDR3 region has 15 residues. Germline lookup yields CDR1 SGHTA and CDR2 FQGTGA. V shed 2 bases and J shed 6 bases, with 13 bases lying between them. The CDR3 sequence: CASSLYGGMAGELFF. CDR3 DNA sequence: TGTGCCAGCAGCTTATACGGGGGCATGGCCGGGGAGCTGTTTTTT.

With respect to this clone: Additional DNA sequences in this sample encode the identical CDR3. The V call is TRBV10-3, the J call TRBJ2-5; 8 bases map to TRBD2. CDR3 size: 14 residues. The trim removed 3 bases at V and 4 bases at J, leaving 4 bases unmatched. The germline V gene has CDR1 ENHRY and CDR2 SYGVKD. The CDR3 protein is CAISDRLAGETQYF. The DNA of the CDR3 is TGTGCCATCAGTGACCGGCTAGCGGGAGAGACCCAGTACTTC.

The chain recombines TRBV7-2 with TRBJ1-2, with D hard to call. The CDR3 is made up of 13 amino acids. Germline-derived CDR1 and CDR2 are SGHTA and FQGNSA. Trimming took off 2 bases at V and 7 bases at J, with 11 bases between the two ends. The CDR3 DNA reads TGTGCCAGCAGCTTAATACACACCGTTGGCTACACCTTC. It codes for CASSLIHTVGYTF.

The chain carries TRBV28 and TRBJ1-2; TRBD1 matches at 7 bases. J gave up 3 bases and V 5 bases, and 9 bases lay outside the gene matches. The CDR3 extends over 15 amino acids. The germline CDR1 and CDR2 sequences are MDHEN and SYDVKM. CDR3 DNA sequence: TGTGCCAGCAGTCCATCGCGGGGACAGTACTATGGCTACACCTTC. Its translation is CASSPSRGQYYGYTF.

CDR3 protein: CAWSGKGTANEKLFF. The CDR3, as DNA: TGTGCCTGGAGCGGAAAGGGGACGGCGAATGAAAAACTGTTTTTT. The chain couples TRBV30 to TRBJ1-4; tentative D call: TRBD1 (5 bases). Trimming removed 3 bases from V and 5 bases from J, with 16 bases in between. The CDR3 totals 15 residues. CDR1 GTSNPN and CDR2 SVGIG come from the germline V gene (reference sequence).

The gene calls are TRBV6-5 and TRBJ1-5; the D gene is possibly TRBD1 (5 bases). Germline lookup yields CDR1 MNHEY and CDR2 SVGAGI. Trimming pared 7 bases from V and 3 bases from J, leaving 13 bases between. The CDR3 runs to 14 residues. The CDR3, as DNA: TGTGCCAGCAACCGGGACGGACCCAATCAGCCCCAGCATTTT. It codes for CASNRDGPNQPQHF.

This clone was counted once. The J gene is TRBJ2-4, the V gene TRBV4-2; 7 positions agree with TRBD1. The CDR3 spans 15 residues. CDR1 and CDR2 (germline): LGHNA, YNFKEQ. V gave up 4 bases and J gave up 1 base; unmatched junction bases: 4. The CDR3 DNA reads TGTGCCAGCAGCCTCGAGACAGGGGCCAAAAACATTCAGTACTTC. Protein: CASSLETGAKNIQYF.

The chain recombines TRBV21-1 with TRBJ2-5; TRBD2 is the table's D call and was not checked against the DNA. TRBV21-1 is given as a pseudogene. The CDR3 has 12 amino acids. CDR3 sequence: CASSPGVETQYF. CDR3 DNA sequence: TGTGCCAGCAGCCCCGGGGTAGAGACCCAGTACTTC.